Below, 24 T cell receptor beta chains from the same sample are listed, as sequenced in a study of beta chain features in type 1 diabetes. The authors reverse transcribed all of the isolated RNA, so sequencing captured expressed TCRB transcripts. Here immunoSEQ multiplex PCR was the method, and the copy in TCRdb shows in-frame clones only, minus some. The table records 680,000 or so clones, 15% to 18% of them present only once. The sequencing input was naive CD4+ T cells from blood. The receptors here all came from a man aged 18-30 years in good health.

This clone was seen a few times. The chain is built from TRBV5-6 and TRBJ2-7; 7 bases line up with TRBD2. Looked up from germline, CDR1 is SGHDT and CDR2 is YYEEEE. V was pared by 2 bases and J by 3 bases, with 2 bases of the junction left unmatched. This CDR3 contains 13 residues. CDR3 sequence (DNA): TGTGCCAGCAGCTTCCAGCGGGGCTACGAGCAGTACTTC. Translation gives CASSFQRGYEQYF.

This clone was counted only a few times. The chain has TRBV15 and TRBJ2-4; D might be TRBD1 or TRBD2, each matching 5 bases. The germline V gene encodes CDR1 LNHNV and CDR2 YYDKDF (reference sequence). V lost 3 bases, J lost 7 bases, and 19 bases lay in between. The CDR3 sequence is 16 residues long. The CDR3 sequence: CATSRVRPGRENIQYF. For the CDR3, the DNA is TGTGCCACCAGCAGGGTTAGACCGGGCAGGGAGAACATTCAGTACTTC.

The chain is built from TRBV18 and TRBJ1-4; no clear D gene. This CDR3 has 16 residues. From germline, CDR1 is KGHSH and CDR2 LQKENI. The germline V and J ends were trimmed by 3 bases and 0 bases, with 11 bases remaining between them. The CDR3 bases are TGTGCCAGCTCACCCCTTAGGGAGGCAACTAATGAAAAACTGTTTTTT. Protein product: CASSPLREATNEKLFF.

The chain combines TRBV28 with TRBJ1-1; TRBD1 aligns across 8 bases. Germline values: CDR1 MDHEN, CDR2 SYDVKM. Trimming at V came to 4 bases and at J to 7 bases, leaving 11 bases not matched to a gene. The CDR3 is 15 residues long. Written as DNA, the CDR3 is TGTGCCAGCAGTTCCATGGGCAGGGGGCTAAGTGAAGCTTTCTTT. It is translated as CASSSMGRGLSEAFF.

The chain links TRBV7-9 to TRBJ1-1; no clear D. The V and J ends lost 3 bases and 6 bases respectively, with 14 bases between them. CDR3 length: 14 amino acids. Looked up from germline, CDR1 is SEHNR and CDR2 is FQNEAQ (reference sequence). CDR3 nucleotides: TGTGCCAGCAGCTTTAGGTCCGGCAGGCCTGAAGCTTTCTTT. Protein sequence: CASSFRSGRPEAFF.

This clone appeared a few times. The chain links TRBV20-1 to TRBJ1-1; D is uncertain. The CDR3 length is 10 residues. Trimming stripped 5 bases from V and 8 bases from J, with 9 bases between. Per the germline V gene, CDR1 is DFQATT and CDR2 is SNEGSKA (reference sequence). CDR3 bases: TGCAGTGCTCGAGCGAGGGAAGCTTTCTTT. This gives the protein CSARAREAFF.

The chain couples TRBV25-1 to TRBJ1-4; 7 bases are a match to TRBD1. From germline, CDR1 is MGHDK and CDR2 SYGVNS. J was trimmed by 8 bases and V by 6 bases; bases with no gene match: 9. The CDR3 covers 14 residues. As DNA, the CDR3 is TGTGCCAGCAGCGAGACAGGGTTGGGAGAAAAACTGTTTTTT. Amino acids: CASSETGLGEKLFF.

This clone has more than one count but fewer than ten. The chain is built from TRBV21-1 and TRBJ1-5; TRBD1 is the table's D call, not checked against the DNA. TRBV21-1 is a known pseudogene. This CDR3 spans 14 amino acids. The CDR3 reads CASRFPRNNQPQHF. DNA for the CDR3: TGTGCCAGCAGGTTCCCCAGGAACAATCAGCCCCAGCATTTT.

This clone was counted between two and nine times. The chain links TRBV2 to TRBJ2-3; 9 bases agree with TRBD2. The CDR3 loop spans 18 amino acids. Germline CDR1 reads SNHLY; CDR2 reads FYNNEI. Trimming took 3 bases from V and 1 from J; bases not matched to a gene: 11. The CDR3 region is CASSDVSGRGAGTDTQYF. In DNA, the CDR3 is TGTGCCAGCAGTGACGTTAGCGGGAGAGGGGCCGGCACAGATACGCAGTATTTT. The variable domain in full, completed from reference TRBV2 and TRBJ2-3, reads EPEVTQTPSHQVTQMGQEVILRCVPISNHLYFYWYRQILGQKVEFLVSFYNNEISEKSEIFDDQFSVERPDGSNFTLKIRSTKLEDSAMYFCASSDVSGRGAGTDTQYFGPGTRLTVL.

This clone was detected only a few times. The chain uses TRBV18 and TRBJ2-1; 8 nucleotides match TRBD2. V dropped 8 bases and J dropped 1; count of bases not matched to a gene: 4. There are 14 residues in the CDR3. From germline, CDR1 is KGHSH and CDR2 LQKENI. In nucleotides, the CDR3 is TGTGCCAGCCATCCGGGGGGGTCCTACAATGAGCAGTTCTTC. Encoded protein: CASHPGGSYNEQFF. Supplemented by reference TRBV18 and TRBJ2-1, the full variable domain reads NAGVMQNPRHLVRRRGQEARLRCSPMKGHSHVYWYRQLPEEGLKFMVYLQKENIIDESGMPKERFSAEFPKEGPSILRIQQVVRGDSAAYFCASHPGGSYNEQFFGPGTRLTVL.

The chain combines TRBV6-5 with TRBJ2-5; 8 bases match TRBD1. There are 15 residues in the CDR3. Per the germline V gene, CDR1 is MNHEY and CDR2 is SVGAGI. With 0 bases clipped from V and 9 bases from J, the junction kept 9 bases outside the gene matches. DNA of the CDR3: TGTGCCAGCAGTTACTCCAGGGGGCCGAAGACGTCCCAGTACTTC. As protein: CASSYSRGPKTSQYF.

V usage is TRBV6-1 and J usage is TRBJ1-5; D perhaps matches TRBD1 (6 bases). CDR1 and CDR2 from the germline V gene are MNHNS and SASEGT. V gave up 7 bases and J gave up 3 bases, with 10 bases separating them. The CDR3 has 13 residues. The CDR3 is CASIHRVNQPQHF. DNA for the CDR3: TGTGCCAGCATACACAGGGTCAATCAGCCCCAGCATTTT.

This clone was picked up a small number of times. The rearrangement links TRBV13 to TRBJ2-1, with 9 bases lining up with TRBD1. CDR3 length equals 15 residues. Germline V gene data show CDR1 as PRHDT and CDR2 as FYEKMQ (reference sequence). The V and J ends lost 3 bases and 5 bases, in that order; junction bases with no gene match: 5. The CDR3 protein is CASSFRTGVDNEQFF. CDR3 coding DNA: TGTGCCAGCAGCTTCAGGACAGGGGTCGACAATGAGCAGTTCTTC.

The genes are TRBV4-1 and TRBJ1-2; 8 bases match TRBD1. CDR1 and CDR2 (germline): MGHRA, YSYEKL. The CDR3 loop spans 13 amino acids. Trimming removed 6 bases from V and 2 bases from J; junction bases left unmatched: 2. CDR3: CASRTGENYGYTF. In nucleotides, the CDR3 is TGCGCCAGCAGGACAGGGGAAAACTATGGCTACACCTTC.

The J gene is TRBJ2-1, the V gene TRBV25-1; a weak D match, TRBD1 (5 bases). V lost 8 bases and J 3 bases, leaving 23 bases between the germline ends. This CDR3 region has 17 residues. Germline V lookup: CDR1 MGHDK, CDR2 SYGVNS. As DNA, the CDR3 is TGTGCCAGCGTCCAGGGCGCCCCCGTGGGGTTCTACAATGAGCAGTTCTTC. The encoded protein is CASVQGAPVGFYNEQFF.

This clone was counted a few times. The chain links TRBV10-3 to TRBJ2-1, with 10 bases lining up with TRBD1. The J segment lost 4 bases and the V segment lost 7 bases, leaving 7 bases of the junction unmatched. This CDR3 is 15 amino acids long. The germline CDR1 and CDR2 sequences are ENHRY and SYGVKD. This chain's CDR3 is CAIKRDRGLYNEQFF. CDR3 DNA sequence: TGTGCCATCAAACGGGACAGGGGATTATACAATGAGCAGTTCTTC.

This clone was seen once. The CDR3 sequence is CASSQEWGSNYGYTF. Written as DNA, the CDR3 is TGCGCCAGCAGCCAAGAGTGGGGTTCTAACTATGGCTACACCTTC. V usage is TRBV4-1 and J usage is TRBJ1-2; D remains unclear. Per germline, CDR1 MGHRA and CDR2 YSYEKL. This CDR3 has 15 residues. Trimming took off 0 bases at V and 0 bases at J, with 8 bases between the two ends.

This clone was seen a handful of times. This chain joins TRBV7-9 and TRBJ2-1, with D unresolved. Trimming took 0 bases from V and 5 from J, leaving 8 bases between them. The CDR3 extends over 14 amino acids. CDR1 and CDR2 (germline): SEHNR, FQNEAQ (reference sequence). The CDR3: CASSLAGTNNEQFF. The CDR3 DNA reads as TGTGCCAGCAGCTTAGCGGGAACTAACAATGAGCAGTTCTTC.

V gene TRBV7-2 combines with J gene TRBJ2-2; a possible D gene is TRBD1 (6 bases). Trimming left V 5 bases short and J 6 bases short, with 10 bases between. This CDR3 has 13 residues. Germline CDR1 SGHTA, CDR2 FQGNSA. The CDR3 DNA sequence: TGTGCCAGCAGCGCCTCAGGGGCCGGGGAGCTGTTTTTT. It yields the protein CASSASGAGELFF.

This clone was seen a few times. The chain joins TRBV9 to TRBJ1-5; the match to TRBD1 covers 7 bases. CDR3 size: 15 residues. The germline V gene has CDR1 SGDLS and CDR2 YYNGEE. The junction had 7 bases not matched to a gene; V was cut back by 0 bases and J by 7 bases. Here the CDR3 reads CASSVAGQVAQPQHF. The DNA for the CDR3 is TGTGCCAGCAGCGTAGCCGGACAGGTGGCGCAGCCCCAGCATTTT.

This clone showed up just a few times. The CDR3 spells CASSPGQVETQYF. Here the CDR3 DNA reads TGTGCCAGCTCACCGGGACAGGTAGAGACCCAGTACTTC. The chain has TRBV18 and TRBJ2-5; 8 positions agree with TRBD1. CDR1 is KGHSH and CDR2 is LQKENI in the germline V gene. The length of the CDR3 is 13 residues. V shed 3 bases, J shed 4 bases, and the junction held 1 base outside the gene matches.

This clone has more than one count but fewer than ten. The CDR3 region is CASSPKKVGTYNSPLHF. Written as DNA, the CDR3 is TGTGCCAGCTCACCAAAGAAAGTTGGGACCTATAATTCACCCCTCCACTTT. The chain couples TRBV18 to TRBJ1-6; D remains unclear. This CDR3 comprises 17 residues. Trimming removed 2 bases from V and 2 bases from J, with 13 bases in between. The V gene's germline CDR1 is KGHSH and CDR2 LQKENI.

The genes are TRBV28 and TRBJ2-4; D is uncertain. The V end lost 0 bases, the J end lost 0 bases, and 6 bases lay between the germline ends. Germline loops: CDR1 MDHEN, CDR2 SYDVKM. CDR3 size: 15 residues. DNA of the CDR3: TGTGCCAGCAGTTTATGGACACTAGCCAAAAACATTCAGTACTTC. It specifies CASSLWTLAKNIQYF.

In this sample, this clone turned up a few times. The V call is TRBV5-4, the J call TRBJ1-1; D is perhaps TRBD1 (6 bases). Trimming removed 0 bases from V and 3 bases from J, with 12 bases in between. Germline CDR1 reads SGHNT; CDR2 reads YYREEE (reference sequence). The CDR3 is made up of 15 amino acids. The CDR3: CASSLAGGRDTEAFF. In DNA, the CDR3 is TGTGCCAGCAGCTTGGCCGGGGGCCGGGACACTGAAGCTTTCTTT.